This T cell receptor (beta chain) was sequenced during a study of cytomegalovirus exposure and HLA in healthy donors. Nominally healthy donors were sampled, though unrecorded immune exposures were likely. 60 Vbeta and 13 Jbeta primers were used in PCR. Sequencing was performed with immunoSEQ multiplex PCR; in TCRdb, only in-frame clones are kept and a portion is missing. The sample lists about 120,000 clones; over 60% were seen once. CDR1 is SGHRS and CDR2 is YFSETQ in the germline V gene. J lost 6 bases, V lost 4 bases, and 9 bases had no gene match. The CDR3 sequence is 17 residues long. The chain uses TRBV5-1 and TRBJ2-1; the match to TRBD2 covers 14 bases. Specimen: PBMCs. The clonotype was recovered from a man aged 18 to 30 in good health and CMV-seropositive. Written as DNA, the CDR3 is TGCGCCAGCAGCCCCAGACTAGCGGGAGGGGCTGGCAATGAGCAGTTCTTC. As protein: CASSPRLAGGAGNEQFF.